The 32 T cell receptor beta chains in this list originate from one sample, sequenced in a study of sequential checkpoint blockade in melanoma (dated by TCRdb to the late 2010s). What the treatment or condition label conveys for this sample: randomized to nivolumab then ipilimumab (arm A) or the reverse (arm B). Library construction relied on the immunoSEQ multiplex PCR assay. In TCRdb, the immuneACCESS table is reduced to in-frame sequences with V and J assigned. These tables do not hold every clone; where another copy was compared, an unresolved V gene accounts for under half, and the others remain unexplained. Across this sample there are around 19,000 clones, with roughly four fifths seen only once. Jointly, the top ten make up approximately 56% of the sample. Sample: CD8+ T cells sorted from blood (inferred from file names), taken from a patient given nivolumab and ipilimumab in sequence. Receptors were obtained from a human donor with melanoma.

This clone was recorded once. The chain couples TRBV27 to TRBJ2-1, with D maybe TRBD1 (6 bases). CDR1 and CDR2 (germline): MNHEY, SMNVEV (reference sequence). Trimming shortened V by 1 base and J by 7 bases, and 11 bases separated the two germline ends. CDR3 length: 14 residues. The CDR3 loop reads CASSLYTRGNEQFF. As DNA, the CDR3 is TGTGCCAGCAGTTTATATACGAGGGGGAATGAGCAGTTCTTC.

The chain combines TRBV7-9 with TRBJ2-3; a weak D match, TRBD2 (5 bases). Germline V CDR1 and CDR2: SEHNR, FQNEAQ (reference sequence). Trimming pared 5 bases from V and 4 bases from J, leaving 10 bases between. There are 13 residues in the CDR3. CDR3 in DNA: TGTGCCAGCAGCCAAACTAGTTCAGATACGCAGTATTTT. It translates to CASSQTSSDTQYF.

The chain joins TRBV5-4 to TRBJ1-2; D possibly corresponds to TRBD1 (5 bases). V was pared by 0 bases and J by 4 bases, with 13 bases between. CDR3 length equals 15 residues. CDR1 and CDR2 from the germline V gene are SGHNT and YYREEE (reference sequence). CDR3 coding DNA: TGTGCCAGCAGCTTGGGGGGCGCACCTATCTATGGCTACACCTTC. It codes for CASSLGGAPIYGYTF.

This clone was seen only a few times. V gene TRBV6-1 combines with J gene TRBJ2-4; 8 bases agree with TRBD1. V gave up 6 bases and J gave up 11 bases; unmatched junction bases: 6. CDR1 and CDR2 (germline): MNHNS, SASEGT. The length of the CDR3 is 12 residues. The CDR3 DNA reads TGTGCCAGCAGCACAGGGGGAAGGTTTCAGTACTTC. It is translated as CASSTGGRFQYF.

The chain carries TRBV19 and TRBJ1-2; 10 bases agree with TRBD1. This CDR3 has 15 residues. In germline, CDR1 is LNHDA, CDR2 SQIVND (reference sequence). The J segment lost 7 bases and the V segment lost 5 bases, leaving 10 bases of the junction unmatched. The CDR3 DNA follows: TGTGCCAGTAGTCCCCGGGACAGGGGCGGATCTGGCTACACCTTC. Translated: CASSPRDRGGSGYTF. The variable domain in full, with the rest retrieved from reference TRBV19 and TRBJ1-2, is DGGITQSPKYLFRKEGQNVTLSCEQNLNHDAMYWYRQDPGQGLRLIYYSQIVNDFQKGDIAEGYSVSREKKESFPLTVTSAQKNPTAFYLCASSPRDRGGSGYTFGSGTRLTVV.

This chain joins TRBV27 and TRBJ2-1, with 8 bases lining up with TRBD1. Germline V gene lookup returns CDR1 MNHEY and CDR2 SMNVEV (reference sequence). V was pared by 4 bases and J by 0 bases, with 8 bases of the junction left unmatched. This CDR3 has 17 amino acids. The CDR3 sequence is CASSSIRTGFSYNEQFF. CDR3 in DNA: TGTGCCAGCAGTTCGATACGGACAGGGTTCTCCTACAATGAGCAGTTCTTC.

The V call is TRBV5-5, the J call TRBJ2-7; 11 bases agree with TRBD2. The germline V gene has CDR1 SGHKS and CDR2 YYEKEE (reference sequence). J lost 3 bases, V lost 3 bases, and 5 bases had no gene match. The CDR3 has 15 amino acids. The CDR3 nucleotides are TGTGCCAGCAGCTCGCCTAGCGGGGGGATCTACGAGCAGTACTTC. It is translated as CASSSPSGGIYEQYF.

The chain recombines TRBV9 with TRBJ2-3; the D is unclear. The germline gives CDR1 SGDLS, CDR2 YYNGEE. This CDR3 region has 16 residues. With 4 bases removed from V and 0 bases from J, the gap between germline ends came to 15 bases. Here the CDR3 reads CASSPALGPSTDTQYF. CDR3 nucleotide sequence: TGTGCCAGCAGCCCCGCACTCGGTCCTAGCACAGATACGCAGTATTTT.

This clone was recorded once. V usage is TRBV27 and J usage is TRBJ2-3; D perhaps matches TRBD2 (6 bases). The germline V and J ends were trimmed by 9 bases and 2 bases, with 12 bases remaining between them. The CDR3 has 13 residues. CDR1 is MNHEY, CDR2 SMNVEV, per germline (reference sequence). CDR3 in amino acids: CASWAGNTDTQYF. DNA for the CDR3: TGTGCCAGTTGGGCGGGAAACACAGATACGCAGTATTTT.

A few counts support this clone. This same CDR3 is encoded by further DNA sequences in the sample. This chain joins TRBV4-1 and TRBJ1-1; maybe TRBD1 (5 bases). The CDR3 runs 15 residues. Germline V gene lookup returns CDR1 MGHRA and CDR2 YSYEKL. V shed 0 bases and J shed 1 base, with 9 bases lying between them. The DNA for the CDR3 is TGCGCCAGCAGCCAAGATAGCGGGGGGAACACTGAAGCTTTCTTT. Protein: CASSQDSGGNTEAFF.

The chain is built from TRBV27 and TRBJ2-5; 11 positions match TRBD1. The J call is uncertain, as TRBJ2-7 better fits the DNA end. CDR3 length equals 14 residues. The germline gives CDR1 MNHEY, CDR2 SMNVEV (reference sequence). The CDR3 loop is CASSRDRGVAEQYF. For the CDR3, the DNA is TGTGCCAGCAGTCGGGACAGGGGGGTGGCCGAGCAGTACTTC.

This chain uses TRBV10-2 with TRBJ2-7, with D possibly matching TRBD1 (5 bases). There are 14 residues in the CDR3. V was cut by 0 bases and J by 0 bases, with 6 bases left in between. Germline V gene sequence: CDR1 WSHSY, CDR2 SAAADI. Here the CDR3 DNA reads TGCGCCAGCAGTGAGTCAGGGGTCTCCTACGAGCAGTACTTC. Amino acid sequence: CASSESGVSYEQYF.

This clone showed up just a few times. The J gene is TRBJ2-3, the V gene TRBV27; 7 nucleotides match TRBD2. The trim removed 6 bases at V and 4 bases at J, leaving 10 bases unmatched. This CDR3 spans 15 amino acids. Germline V lookup: CDR1 MNHEY, CDR2 SMNVEV (reference sequence). The CDR3: CASRGRWGGADTQYF. The DNA of the CDR3 is TGTGCCAGCAGGGGCCGGTGGGGGGGGGCAGATACGCAGTATTTT.

This clone appeared a few times. The genes are TRBV7-8 and TRBJ2-7, with 8 nucleotides matching TRBD1. The CDR3 sequence is 16 residues long. Germline V gene data show CDR1 as SGHVS and CDR2 as FQNEAQ. With 4 bases clipped from V and 3 bases from J, the junction kept 11 bases outside the gene matches. CDR3 residues: CASSSGTGVLIYEQYF. The CDR3 DNA sequence: TGTGCCAGCAGCTCCGGGACAGGCGTCCTCATCTACGAGCAGTACTTC.

The chain has TRBV7-9 and TRBJ2-1, with 12 bases matching TRBD2. V trimming: 5 bases; J trimming: 3 bases; junction bases outside the gene matches: 11. Germline V CDR1 and CDR2: SEHNR, FQNEAQ (reference sequence). The CDR3 loop spans 18 amino acids. CDR3 amino acids: CASSLSGLAGGLYNEQFF. The CDR3, as DNA: TGTGCCAGCAGCCTCAGCGGGCTAGCGGGGGGGCTCTACAATGAGCAGTTCTTC.

V gene TRBV9 combines with J gene TRBJ2-1, with 10 bases matching TRBD1. Germline V gives CDR1 SGDLS, CDR2 YYNGEE. CDR3 size: 15 residues. V lost 3 bases, J lost 5 bases, and 5 bases stayed unmatched. The CDR3 reads CASSGTGGTDNEQFF. As DNA, the CDR3 is TGTGCCAGCAGCGGGACAGGGGGGACCGACAATGAGCAGTTCTTC.

The genes are TRBV5-6 and TRBJ2-7; TRBD2 matches 9 bases. V shed 4 bases, J shed 1 base, and the junction held 6 bases outside the gene matches. The CDR3 runs 15 residues. Germline V lookup: CDR1 SGHDT, CDR2 YYEEEE. This CDR3 is CASSLGLAGSYEQYF. DNA for the CDR3: TGTGCCAGCAGCCTGGGACTAGCAGGTTCCTACGAGCAGTACTTC.

This chain links TRBV7-9 with TRBJ2-5, with TRBD1 matching 9 bases. The J call is doubtful: the DNA matches TRBJ2-7 better. This CDR3 region has 14 residues. Germline CDR1 and CDR2: SEHNR and FQNEAQ (reference sequence). The CDR3 sequence: CASSARDRVREQYF. In nucleotides, the CDR3 is TGTGCCAGCAGCGCCCGGGACAGGGTTCGCGAGCAGTACTTC.

The genes are TRBV4-3 and TRBJ2-7; 9 bases align to TRBD2. V was pared by 0 bases and J by 6 bases, with 9 bases of the junction left unmatched. From germline, CDR1 is LGHNA and CDR2 YSLEER. The CDR3 has 16 residues. The CDR3 region has the DNA TGCGCCAGCAGCCAAGAGTCAGCGGGGGGCCATGGCGAGCAGTACTTC. As protein: CASSQESAGGHGEQYF.

This clone was counted only a few times. The germline gene is not matched at one end of the junction; a read error may be the cause. This rearrangement joins TRBV7-9 to TRBJ1-2, with D perhaps matching TRBD1 (5 bases). Germline V gene lookup returns CDR1 SEHNR and CDR2 FQNEAQ (reference sequence). The CDR3 runs 15 residues. CDR3 DNA: TGCGCCAGCAGCCAAGATCGGGAGGGGAACTATGGCTACACCTTC. This encodes CASSQDREGNYGYTF.

By share of the sample, this clone is medium-sized. The J gene is TRBJ1-2, the V gene TRBV6-5, with 7 bases that match TRBD1. Germline values: CDR1 MNHEY, CDR2 SVGAGI. V was clipped by 0 bases and J by 10 bases; unmatched bases: 11. The CDR3 runs 15 residues. CDR3: CASSYSTGTVSPYTF. The CDR3 DNA sequence: TGTGCCAGCAGTTACTCGACCGGGACAGTATCACCCTACACCTTC.

The J gene is TRBJ2-7, the V gene TRBV2; D possibly corresponds to TRBD2 (6 bases). The CDR3 is 15 amino acids. The V end lost 0 bases, the J end lost 2 bases, and 11 bases lay between the germline ends. From germline, CDR1 is SNHLY and CDR2 FYNNEI. The DNA for the CDR3 is TGTGCCAGCAGTGAAGCCGCAGAGCGGGCCTACGAGCAGTACTTC. Encoded protein: CASSEAAERAYEQYF.

The V call is TRBV6-5, the J call TRBJ1-2; 10 bases align to TRBD1. Germline CDR1 reads MNHEY; CDR2 reads SVGAGI. The V segment lost 9 bases and the J segment 6 bases; nucleotides outside the gene matches: 4. The CDR3 runs 12 residues. CDR3 in amino acids: CASQTGGNGYTF. Written as DNA, the CDR3 is TGTGCCAGTCAGACAGGGGGCAATGGCTACACCTTC.

This clone was observed a single time. CDR3 bases: TGCGCCAGCAGCCAGGTCTGGGGGGGGCCCCAAGAGACCCAGTACTTC. Amino acid sequence: CASSQVWGGPQETQYF. V is TRBV4-3 and J is TRBJ2-5; D perhaps matches TRBD2 (7 bases). The CDR3 sequence is 16 residues long. CDR1 and CDR2 from the germline V gene are LGHNA and YSLEER. V was shortened by 3 bases and J by 1 base, with 15 bases between the two germline ends.

This chain links TRBV29-1 with TRBJ1-2, with TRBD1 identical over 8 bases. Germline CDR1 is SQVTM and CDR2 is ANQGSEA. The V and J ends lost 3 bases and 3 bases, in that order; junction bases with no gene match: 9. The CDR3 has 15 amino acids. CDR3 protein: CSVDHGGQVDYGYTF. The CDR3 DNA reads as TGCAGCGTTGACCATGGGGGACAGGTGGACTATGGCTACACCTTC.

The chain recombines TRBV2 with TRBJ2-3, with 8 bases aligning to TRBD1. This CDR3 comprises 15 residues. CDR1 is SNHLY and CDR2 is FYNNEI in the germline V gene. The J segment lost 3 bases and the V segment lost 3 bases, leaving 5 bases of the junction unmatched. The CDR3 DNA sequence: TGTGCCAGCAGTGACTTGACAGGGGAGACAGATACGCAGTATTTT. Protein: CASSDLTGETDTQYF.

For this clone: One junction end disagrees with the germline gene, perhaps due to a read error. The chain combines TRBV4-3 with TRBJ2-2; tentative D call: TRBD1 (6 bases). The CDR3 has 17 amino acids. Germline CDR1 is LGHNA and CDR2 is YSLEER. Here the CDR3 DNA reads TGCGCCAGCGGCCAAGATCCAGAGGGGGTGGGCACCGGGGAGCTGTTTTTT. Translation gives CASGQDPEGVGTGELFF.

Comment on this clone: Within the sample, other DNA sequences also encode this same CDR3. The rearrangement joins TRBV28 to TRBJ2-3; D is ambiguous. Between the trimmed V and J ends, which lost 6 bases and 1 base, there was a span of 23 bases. This CDR3 region has 18 residues. CDR1 MDHEN and CDR2 SYDVKM come from the germline V gene. CDR3 sequence (DNA): TGTGCCAGCAGCCGATTTTATTCGATAGAGGTTCGCACAGATACGCAGTATTTT. This sequence encodes CASSRFYSIEVRTDTQYF.

This chain uses TRBV15 with TRBJ2-5; D is possibly TRBD1 (6 bases). Between the trimmed V and J ends, which lost 9 bases and 2 bases, there was a span of 13 bases. This CDR3 is built from 13 residues. In germline, CDR1 is LNHNV, CDR2 YYDKDF (reference sequence). The CDR3 here is CATRPQGQETQYF. The DNA of the CDR3 is TGTGCCACACGTCCACAGGGTCAAGAGACCCAGTACTTC.

This chain connects TRBV4-3 to TRBJ2-1, with a possible D match to TRBD1 (5 bases). V lost 4 bases and J 2 bases, leaving 15 bases between the germline ends. The CDR3 covers 16 residues. Germline V gene sequence: CDR1 LGHNA, CDR2 YSLEER. For the CDR3, the DNA is TGCGCCAGCAGCCCAACGGACACTAATACCTACAATGAGCAGTTCTTC. As protein: CASSPTDTNTYNEQFF.

The rearrangement uses TRBV7-2 and TRBJ1-2; TRBD1 agrees at 9 bases. After removal of 6 bases from V and 6 bases from J, the junction contained 5 bases not matched to a gene. CDR1 and CDR2 (germline): SGHTA, FQGNSA. The CDR3 contains 13 residues. The CDR3 coding sequence is TGTGCCAGCAGAGGGACAGGGCTCGATGGCTACACCTTC. This encodes CASRGTGLDGYTF.

The chain employs TRBV19 and TRBJ1-3; D uncertain. V lost 3 bases and J 0 bases, leaving 12 bases between the germline ends. Germline CDR1 and CDR2: LNHDA and SQIVND (reference sequence). The CDR3 runs 16 residues. The CDR3 protein is CASSMARGPSGNTIYF. Here the CDR3 DNA reads TGTGCCAGTAGTATGGCCCGTGGGCCCTCTGGAAACACCATATATTTT. Drawing the rest from reference TRBV19 and TRBJ1-3, the complete variable domain is DGGITQSPKYLFRKEGQNVTLSCEQNLNHDAMYWYRQDPGQGLRLIYYSQIVNDFQKGDIAEGYSVSREKKESFPLTVTSAQKNPTAFYLCASSMARGPSGNTIYFGEGSWLTVV.